These 17 T cell receptor beta chains originate from one sample sequenced in a study of shared clonotypes between healthy human individuals. Sequencing was performed with immunoSEQ multiplex PCR; in TCRdb, only in-frame clones are kept and a portion is missing. Of approximately 2,300,000 clones listed, roughly 92% were seen once; the top ten hold 0.37%. The specimen was naive CD4+ T cells from PBMCs. Regarding subset: CD45RA+ positively selected. Source of these receptors: a man in his late teens or twenties in good health. Some clones in this sample may be carry-over from other donors' samples.

V gene TRBV23-1 combines with J gene TRBJ1-2, with D perhaps matching TRBD1 (6 bases). TRBV23-1 is reported as an ORF; its role is uncertain. CDR3 length: 18 amino acids. V lost 3 bases and J 7 bases, leaving 27 bases between the germline ends. CDR3 amino acids: CASSQPNLIRDIKFGYTF. CDR3 nucleotides: TGCGCCAGCAGTCAGCCCAATCTTATCCGGGACATCAAATTTGGCTACACCTTC.

This sequence joins TRBV7-9 and TRBJ2-5, with 9 bases fitting TRBD2. Germline V gene lookup returns CDR1 SEHNR and CDR2 FQNEAQ (reference sequence). The CDR3 contains 15 residues. The J segment lost 5 bases and the V segment lost 5 bases, leaving 9 bases of the junction unmatched. The CDR3, as DNA: TGTGCCAGCAGCCCACTAGCGGGCATGGGGGAGACCCAGTACTTC. Protein: CASSPLAGMGETQYF.

The chain joins TRBV7-2 to TRBJ2-3; 8 bases line up with TRBD2. V was pared by 5 bases and J by 4 bases, with 5 bases of the junction left unmatched. CDR3 length: 14 amino acids. Germline CDR1 SGHTA, CDR2 FQGNSA. Written as DNA, the CDR3 is TGTGCCAGCAGCACCGGGACTAGGCCAGATACGCAGTATTTT. Translation: CASSTGTRPDTQYF.

The chain links TRBV5-4 to TRBJ2-3; 7 bases map to TRBD2. The CDR3 loop spans 16 amino acids. The V gene end was trimmed by 2 bases and the J gene end by 0 bases; junction bases not matched to a gene: 6. Per germline, CDR1 SGHNT and CDR2 YYREEE (reference sequence). The CDR3 DNA sequence: TGTGCCAGCAGCTTCCAAGCGGGGCCTAGCACAGATACGCAGTATTTT. It yields the protein CASSFQAGPSTDTQYF.

J is TRBJ2-3 and V is TRBV6-6; D remains ambiguous. The CDR3 length is 13 residues. Trimming left V 7 bases short and J 0 bases short, with 8 bases between. The germline gives CDR1 MNHNY, CDR2 SVGAGI (reference sequence). The CDR3, as DNA: TGTGCCAGCAAGGATAGGAGCACAGATACGCAGTATTTT. Translating it yields CASKDRSTDTQYF.

This chain links TRBV28 with TRBJ2-1; D possibly matches TRBD1 or TRBD2 (6 bases each). CDR3 length: 15 amino acids. Germline CDR1 is MDHEN and CDR2 is SYDVKM. V was clipped by 3 bases and J by 8 bases, with 17 bases between them. CDR3 amino acids: CASSFVGAEGDEQFF. CDR3 DNA: TGTGCCAGCAGTTTTGTGGGGGCGGAGGGGGATGAGCAGTTCTTC.

Points on this clone: The junction departs from the called germline gene at one end, perhaps through a read error. The chain is built from TRBV29-1 and TRBJ1-1, with D unresolved. Per the germline V gene, CDR1 is SQVTM and CDR2 is ANQGSEA. The CDR3 covers 11 residues. The CDR3 is CSIDSYTEAFF. CDR3 nucleotide sequence: TGCAGCATTGATTCCTACACTGAAGCTTTCTTT.

As DNA, the CDR3 is TGCGCCAGCAGCTTATCACTAGCGGGAGGGGGTGAGCAGTTCTTC. Amino acids: CASSLSLAGGGEQFF. The chain links TRBV5-1 to TRBJ2-1; 13 bases match TRBD2. The trim removed 2 bases at V and 9 bases at J, leaving 5 bases unmatched. Looked up from germline, CDR1 is SGHRS and CDR2 is YFSETQ. This CDR3 has 15 residues.

The chain links TRBV19 to TRBJ2-2; 9 bases align to TRBD1. This CDR3 contains 15 residues. The germline V gene has CDR1 LNHDA and CDR2 SQIVND (reference sequence). Losses at the gene ends were 6 bases for V and 6 bases for J; bases not matched to a gene: 8. The CDR3 loop reads CASRGDRVRAGELFF. The CDR3 DNA sequence: TGTGCCAGTAGGGGGGACAGGGTTAGGGCCGGGGAGCTGTTTTTT.

The chain couples TRBV6-5 to TRBJ1-2; D gene ambiguous. Trimming removed 5 bases at V and 3 bases at J, with 16 bases between. This CDR3 region has 15 residues. Germline loops: CDR1 MNHEY, CDR2 SVGAGI. The CDR3 DNA reads TGTGCCAGCAGTCCTTCACGGCCAGCGGACTATGGCTACACCTTC. This gives the protein CASSPSRPADYGYTF.

The chain uses TRBV5-4 and TRBJ2-5, with 7 bases identical to TRBD1. The V segment lost 4 bases and the J segment 4 bases; nucleotides outside the gene matches: 10. The CDR3 covers 15 residues. In germline, CDR1 is SGHNT, CDR2 YYREEE (reference sequence). This chain's CDR3 is CASSVREGAGETQYF. CDR3 nucleotide sequence: TGTGCCAGCAGCGTACGAGAGGGGGCCGGAGAGACCCAGTACTTC.

The chain links TRBV7-6 to TRBJ2-1; 7 nucleotides agree with TRBD2. V shed 2 bases and J 8 bases; nucleotides not matched to a gene: 9. CDR1 SGHVS and CDR2 FNYEAQ come from the germline V gene. The CDR3 contains 15 residues. DNA for the CDR3: TGTGCCAGCAGCTTAATACAAGGACTAGAGGATGAGCAGTTCTTC. It encodes CASSLIQGLEDEQFF.

This chain links TRBV28 with TRBJ2-7; the D gene could be TRBD1 or TRBD2 (7 bases each). This CDR3 region has 14 residues. The V gene's germline CDR1 is MDHEN and CDR2 SYDVKM. Trimming cost V 6 bases and J 2 bases, with 14 bases left between them. CDR3 loop: CASRGGGTPYEQYF. For the CDR3, the DNA is TGTGCCAGCAGGGGAGGGGGCACCCCCTACGAGCAGTACTTC.

For the CDR3, the DNA is TGTGCCAGCAGTTTATTACAGGGGGCGCGCAGCTACACCTTC. Protein sequence: CASSLLQGARSYTF. The rearrangement uses TRBV28 and TRBJ1-2; 9 nucleotides align to TRBD1. This CDR3 is built from 14 residues. Losses at the gene ends were 1 base for V and 9 bases for J; bases not matched to a gene: 6. Germline loops: CDR1 MDHEN, CDR2 SYDVKM.

V and J are TRBV10-3 and TRBJ1-2; tentatively, D is TRBD1 (5 bases). The CDR3 consists of 14 residues. V lost 8 bases, J lost 3 bases, and 16 bases lay in between. Germline assignment: CDR1 ENHRY and CDR2 SYGVKD. The CDR3 here is CAIGDQARDYGYTF. CDR3 DNA sequence: TGTGCCATCGGGGACCAGGCGAGGGACTATGGCTACACCTTC.

The chain couples TRBV28 to TRBJ2-7; the D gene could be TRBD1 or TRBD2 (5 bases each). The CDR3 extends over 13 amino acids. Germline lookup yields CDR1 MDHEN and CDR2 SYDVKM. V was shortened by 7 bases and J by 2 bases, with 12 bases between the two germline ends. The CDR3 nucleotides are TGTGCCAGCACTGGGACGCTCCCCTACGAGCAGTACTTC. Protein sequence: CASTGTLPYEQYF.

This sequence joins TRBV6-5 and TRBJ2-7; the match to TRBD1 covers 8 bases. The CDR3 spans 14 residues. The germline V gene has CDR1 MNHEY and CDR2 SVGAGI. V shed 4 bases, J shed 0 bases, and the junction held 2 bases outside the gene matches. DNA for the CDR3: TGTGCCAGCAGTTGGACAGGGAGCTCCTACGAGCAGTACTTC. Amino acid sequence: CASSWTGSSYEQYF.